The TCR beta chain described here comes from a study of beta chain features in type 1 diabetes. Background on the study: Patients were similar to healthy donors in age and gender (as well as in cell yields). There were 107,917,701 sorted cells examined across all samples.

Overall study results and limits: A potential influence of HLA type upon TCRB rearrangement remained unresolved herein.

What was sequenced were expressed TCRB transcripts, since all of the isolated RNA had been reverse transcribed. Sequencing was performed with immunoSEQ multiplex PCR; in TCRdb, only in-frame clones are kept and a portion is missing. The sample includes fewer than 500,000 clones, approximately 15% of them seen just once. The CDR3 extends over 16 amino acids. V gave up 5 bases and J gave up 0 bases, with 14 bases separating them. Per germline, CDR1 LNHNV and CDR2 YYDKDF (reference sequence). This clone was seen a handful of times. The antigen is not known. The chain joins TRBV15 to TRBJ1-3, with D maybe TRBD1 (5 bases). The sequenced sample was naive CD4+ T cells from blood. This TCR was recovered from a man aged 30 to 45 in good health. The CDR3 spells CATSRRTGRSGNTIYF. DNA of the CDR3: TGTGCCACCAGCCGCCGGACGGGGCGCTCTGGAAACACCATATATTTT.